The T cell receptor (beta chain) under discussion was sequenced for a study of blood T cell repertoires in COVID-19. This CDR3 is built from 13 residues. Trimming cost V 3 bases and J 3 bases, with 8 bases left between them. The germline V gene encodes CDR1 MNHEY and CDR2 SVGAGI. Here immunoSEQ multiplex PCR was the method, and the copy in TCRdb shows in-frame clones only, minus some. Here the sample spans some 99,000 clones, over 60% being singletons. The receptor was derived from a human donor in a cohort sampled during active or convalescent COVID-19. The chain combines TRBV6-5 with TRBJ1-1; D remains ambiguous. The sequenced sample was peripheral blood. Here the CDR3 reads CASSYFRDTEAFF. CDR3 sequence (DNA): TGTGCCAGCAGTTATTTTCGGGACACTGAAGCTTTCTTT.